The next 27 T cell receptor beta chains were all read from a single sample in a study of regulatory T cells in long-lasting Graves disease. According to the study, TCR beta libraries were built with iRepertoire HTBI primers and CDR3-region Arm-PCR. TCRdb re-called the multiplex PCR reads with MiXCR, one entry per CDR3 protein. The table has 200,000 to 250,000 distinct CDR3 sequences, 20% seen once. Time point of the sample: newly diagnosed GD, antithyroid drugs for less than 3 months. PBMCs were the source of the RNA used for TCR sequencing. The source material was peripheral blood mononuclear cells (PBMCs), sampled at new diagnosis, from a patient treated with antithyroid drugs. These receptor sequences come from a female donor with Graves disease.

In nucleotides, the CDR3 is TGTGCCTGGAGGTCGGGGACAACTCAATACGAGCAGTACTTC. Its protein is CAWRSGTTQYEQYF. The V call is TRBV30, the J call TRBJ2-7, with a weak D call TRBD1 (6 bases). Germline CDR1 and CDR2: GTSNPN and SVGIG (reference sequence). The CDR3 sequence is 14 residues long. The germline V and J ends were trimmed by 3 bases and 4 bases, with 16 bases remaining between them.

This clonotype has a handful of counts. The chain's CDR3 is CASSLVGGGASYEQYF. The CDR3 region has the DNA TGTGCCAGCAGCTTGGTTGGCGGGGGTGCCTCCTACGAGCAGTACTTC. The gene calls are TRBV5-6 and TRBJ2-7, with 7 bases aligning to TRBD2. This CDR3 contains 16 residues. CDR1 and CDR2 from the germline V gene are SGHDT and YYEEEE. V lost 0 bases, J lost 0 bases, and 6 bases stayed unmatched.

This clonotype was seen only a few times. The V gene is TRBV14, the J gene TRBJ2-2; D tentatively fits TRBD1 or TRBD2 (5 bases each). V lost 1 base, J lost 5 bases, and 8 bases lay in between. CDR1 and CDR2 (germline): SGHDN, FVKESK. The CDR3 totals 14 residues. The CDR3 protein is CASSQVWGTGELFF. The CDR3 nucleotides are TGTGCCAGCAGCCAAGTGTGGGGGACCGGGGAGCTGTTTTTT.

The chain's CDR3 is CASSLKRNKQFF. DNA for the CDR3: TGTGCCAGCAGTTTAAAGAGAAATAAGCAGTTCTTC. The chain links TRBV6-5 to TRBJ2-1, with D hard to call. Deletions cut 4 bases from V and 11 bases from J, with 12 bases between. The germline gives CDR1 MNHEY, CDR2 SVGAGI. CDR3 length: 12 amino acids.

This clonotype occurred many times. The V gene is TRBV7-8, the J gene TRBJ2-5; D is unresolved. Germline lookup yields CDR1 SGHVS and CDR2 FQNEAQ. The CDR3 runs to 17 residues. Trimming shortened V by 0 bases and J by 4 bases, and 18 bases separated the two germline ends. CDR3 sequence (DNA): TGTGCCAGCAGCTTAGCTCTCCGATTAGAGACCCTAGAGACCCAGTACTTC. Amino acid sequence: CASSLALRLETLETQYF.

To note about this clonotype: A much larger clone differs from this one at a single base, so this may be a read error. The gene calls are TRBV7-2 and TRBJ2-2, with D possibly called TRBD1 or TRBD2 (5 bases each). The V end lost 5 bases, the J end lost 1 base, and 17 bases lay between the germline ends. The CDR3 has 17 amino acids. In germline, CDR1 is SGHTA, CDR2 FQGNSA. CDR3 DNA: TGTGCCAGCAGCGGGGCAACGTGGAGGCAGAACACCGGGGAGCTGTTTTTT. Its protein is CASSGATWRQNTGELFF.

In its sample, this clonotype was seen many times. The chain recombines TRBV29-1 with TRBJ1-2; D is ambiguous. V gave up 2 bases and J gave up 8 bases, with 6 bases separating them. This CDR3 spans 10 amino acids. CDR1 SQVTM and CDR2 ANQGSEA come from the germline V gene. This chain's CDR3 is CSVETGGYTF. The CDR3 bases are TGCAGCGTTGAAACCGGGGGCTACACCTTC.

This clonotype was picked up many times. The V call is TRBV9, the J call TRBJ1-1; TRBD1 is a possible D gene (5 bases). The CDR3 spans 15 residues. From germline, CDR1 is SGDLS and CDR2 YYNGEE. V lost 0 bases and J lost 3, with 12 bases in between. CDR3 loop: CASSVGSGKDTEAFF. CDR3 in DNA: TGTGCCAGCAGCGTAGGGTCAGGGAAAGACACTGAAGCTTTCTTT.

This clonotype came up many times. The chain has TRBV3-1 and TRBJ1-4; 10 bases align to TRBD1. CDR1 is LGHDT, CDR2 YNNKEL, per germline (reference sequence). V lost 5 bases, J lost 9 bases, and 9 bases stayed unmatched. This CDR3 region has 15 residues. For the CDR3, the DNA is TGTGCCAGCAGCACAGGACAGGGGGATATACAAAAACTGTTTTTT. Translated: CASSTGQGDIQKLFF.

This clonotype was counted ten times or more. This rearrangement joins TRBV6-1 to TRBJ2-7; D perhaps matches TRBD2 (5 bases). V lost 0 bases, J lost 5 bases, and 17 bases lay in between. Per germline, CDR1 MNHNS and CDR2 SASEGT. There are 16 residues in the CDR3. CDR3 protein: CASSEALGPSRDEQYF. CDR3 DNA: TGTGCCAGCAGTGAAGCCCTGGGCCCCTCGAGGGACGAGCAGTACTTC.

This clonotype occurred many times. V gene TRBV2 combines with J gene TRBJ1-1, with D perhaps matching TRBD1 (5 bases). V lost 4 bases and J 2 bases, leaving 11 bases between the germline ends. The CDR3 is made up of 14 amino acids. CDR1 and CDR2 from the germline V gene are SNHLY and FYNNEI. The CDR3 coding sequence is TGTGCCAGCAGTGTGGGGACGGGTAACACTGAAGCTTTCTTT. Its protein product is CASSVGTGNTEAFF.

CDR3 in amino acids: CASSGRGGEPQHF. CDR3 DNA sequence: TGTGCCAGCAGCGGGCGGGGCGGGGAGCCCCAGCATTTT. The rearrangement links TRBV7-2 to TRBJ1-5; a weak D match, TRBD1 (5 bases). Trimming cost V 5 bases and J 8 bases, with 13 bases left between them. The CDR3 length is 13 residues. Looked up from germline, CDR1 is SGHTA and CDR2 is FQGNSA.

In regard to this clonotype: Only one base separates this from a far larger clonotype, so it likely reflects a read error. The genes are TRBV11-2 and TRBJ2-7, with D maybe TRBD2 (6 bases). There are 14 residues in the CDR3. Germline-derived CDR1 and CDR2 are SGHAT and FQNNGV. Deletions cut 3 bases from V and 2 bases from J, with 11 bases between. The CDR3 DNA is TGTGCCAGCAGCTTTCGGGACTGCCCCTACGAGCAGTACTTC. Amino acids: CASSFRDCPYEQYF. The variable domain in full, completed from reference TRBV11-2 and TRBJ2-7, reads EAGVAQSPRYKIIEKRQSVAFWCNPISGHATLYWYQQILGQGPKLLIQFQNNGVVDDSQLPKDRFSAERLKGVDSTLKIQPAKLEDSAVYLCASSFRDCPYEQYFGPGTRLTVT.

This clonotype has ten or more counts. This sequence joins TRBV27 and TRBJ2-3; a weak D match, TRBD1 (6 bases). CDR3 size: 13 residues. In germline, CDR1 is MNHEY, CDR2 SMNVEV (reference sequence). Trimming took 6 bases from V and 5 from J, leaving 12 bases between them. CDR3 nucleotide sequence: TGTGCCAGCAGACTACAGGGCGTAGATACGCAGTATTTT. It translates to CASRLQGVDTQYF.

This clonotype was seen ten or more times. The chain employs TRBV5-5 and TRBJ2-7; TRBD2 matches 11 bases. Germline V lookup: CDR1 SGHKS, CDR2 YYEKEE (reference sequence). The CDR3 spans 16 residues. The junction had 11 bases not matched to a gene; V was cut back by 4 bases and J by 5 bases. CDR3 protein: CASSQNSGRAGNEQYF. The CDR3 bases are TGTGCCAGCAGCCAAAATAGCGGGAGGGCTGGGAACGAGCAGTACTTC.

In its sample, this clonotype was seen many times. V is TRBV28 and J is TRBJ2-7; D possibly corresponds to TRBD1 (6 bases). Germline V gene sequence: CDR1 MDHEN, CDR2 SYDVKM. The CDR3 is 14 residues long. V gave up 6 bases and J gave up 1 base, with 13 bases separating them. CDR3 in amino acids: CASRRPDRSYEQYF. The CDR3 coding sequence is TGTGCCAGCAGACGCCCCGACAGGTCCTACGAGCAGTACTTC.

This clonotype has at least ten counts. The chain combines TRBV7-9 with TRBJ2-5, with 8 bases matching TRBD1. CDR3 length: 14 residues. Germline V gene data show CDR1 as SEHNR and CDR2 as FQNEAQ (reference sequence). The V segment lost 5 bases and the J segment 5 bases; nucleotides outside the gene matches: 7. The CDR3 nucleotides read TGTGCCAGCAGCCTTCCAGGGGGCTCGGAGACCCAGTACTTC. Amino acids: CASSLPGGSETQYF.

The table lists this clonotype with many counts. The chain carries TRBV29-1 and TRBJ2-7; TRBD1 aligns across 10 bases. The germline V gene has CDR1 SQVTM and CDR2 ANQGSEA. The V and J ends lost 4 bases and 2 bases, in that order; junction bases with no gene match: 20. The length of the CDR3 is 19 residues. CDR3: CSVGGTGVLKGGDPYEQYF. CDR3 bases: TGCAGCGTTGGAGGGACAGGGGTGTTAAAAGGGGGGGACCCCTACGAGCAGTACTTC.

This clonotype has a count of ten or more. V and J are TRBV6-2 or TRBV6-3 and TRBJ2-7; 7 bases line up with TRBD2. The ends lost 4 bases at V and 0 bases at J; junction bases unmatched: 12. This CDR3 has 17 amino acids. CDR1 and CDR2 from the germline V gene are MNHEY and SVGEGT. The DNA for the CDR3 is TGTGCCAGCAGTTTCCCTCTAGCGGAAACTAGCTCCTACGAGCAGTACTTC. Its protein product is CASSFPLAETSSYEQYF.

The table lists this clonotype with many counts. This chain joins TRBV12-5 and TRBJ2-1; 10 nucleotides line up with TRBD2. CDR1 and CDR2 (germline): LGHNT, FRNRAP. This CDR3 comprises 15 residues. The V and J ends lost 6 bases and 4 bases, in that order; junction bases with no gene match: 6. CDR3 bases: TGTGCTAGTGGCCTAAGACTAGCGGGTTACAATGAGCAGTTCTTC. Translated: CASGLRLAGYNEQFF. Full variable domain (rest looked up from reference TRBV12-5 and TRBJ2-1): DARVTQTPRHKVTEMGQEVTMRCQPILGHNTVFWYRQTMMQGLELLAYFRNRAPLDDSGMPKDRFSAEMPDATLATLKIQPSEPRDSAVYFCASGLRLAGYNEQFFGPGTRLTVL.

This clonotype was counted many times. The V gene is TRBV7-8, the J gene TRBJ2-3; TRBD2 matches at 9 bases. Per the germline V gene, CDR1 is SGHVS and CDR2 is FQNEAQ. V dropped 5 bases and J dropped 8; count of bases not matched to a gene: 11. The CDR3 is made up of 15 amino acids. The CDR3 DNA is TGTGCCAGCAGCCAAAGTAGCGGGAGAACCTTTACGCAGTATTTT. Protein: CASSQSSGRTFTQYF.

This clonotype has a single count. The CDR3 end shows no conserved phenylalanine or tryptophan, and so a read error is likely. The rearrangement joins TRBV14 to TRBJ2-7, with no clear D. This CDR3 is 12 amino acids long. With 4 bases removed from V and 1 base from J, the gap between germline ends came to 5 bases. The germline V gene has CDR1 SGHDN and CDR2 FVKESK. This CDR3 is CASSPTSYEQYL. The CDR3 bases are TGTGCCAGCAGCCCGACTTCCTACGAGCAGTACCTC.

CDR3 sequence (DNA): TGCAGCACAACAGGGGGCCGGAGGAACACTGAAGCTTTCTTT. This encodes CSTTGGRRNTEAFF. The rearrangement links TRBV29-1 to TRBJ1-1; 9 nucleotides agree with TRBD1. With 8 bases clipped from V and 1 base from J, the junction kept 8 bases outside the gene matches. This CDR3 has 14 residues. Germline CDR1 is SQVTM and CDR2 is ANQGSEA. Together with reference TRBV29-1 and TRBJ1-1, the CDR3 gives the full variable domain: SAVISQKPSRDICQRGTSLTIQCQVDSQVTMMFWYRQQPGQSLTLIATANQGSEATYESGFVIDKFPISRPNLTFSTLTVSNMSPEDSSIYLCSTTGGRRNTEAFFGQGTRLTVV.

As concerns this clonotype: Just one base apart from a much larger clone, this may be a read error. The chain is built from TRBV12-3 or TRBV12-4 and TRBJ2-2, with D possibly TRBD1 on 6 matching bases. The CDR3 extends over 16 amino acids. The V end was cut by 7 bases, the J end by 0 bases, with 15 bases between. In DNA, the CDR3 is TGTGCCAGCACTTTCCTCGGGACATCGAACACCGGGGAGCTGTTTTTT. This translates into CASTFLGTSNTGELFF.

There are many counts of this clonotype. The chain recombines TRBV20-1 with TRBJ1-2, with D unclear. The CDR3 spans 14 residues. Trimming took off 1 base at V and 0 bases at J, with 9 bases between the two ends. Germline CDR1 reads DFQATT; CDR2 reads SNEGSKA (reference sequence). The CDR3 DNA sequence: TGCAGTGCTAGAGCCGCGAGCCCTAACTATGGCTACACCTTC. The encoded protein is CSARAASPNYGYTF.

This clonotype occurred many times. Here the CDR3 reads CASSPLRGSVGETQYF. The CDR3 DNA follows: TGTGCCAGCAGCCCCCTTCGGGGGTCGGTTGGCGAGACCCAGTACTTC. The V gene is TRBV3-1, the J gene TRBJ2-5, with a tentative D call TRBD2 (6 bases). V was cut by 4 bases and J by 5 bases, with 20 bases left in between. Germline V lookup: CDR1 LGHDT, CDR2 YNNKEL (reference sequence). This CDR3 region has 16 residues.

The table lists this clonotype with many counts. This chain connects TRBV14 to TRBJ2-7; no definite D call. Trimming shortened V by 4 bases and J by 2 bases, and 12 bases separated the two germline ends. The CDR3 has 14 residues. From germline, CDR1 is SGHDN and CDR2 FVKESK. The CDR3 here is CASSRPDRTYEQYF. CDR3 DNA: TGTGCCAGCAGCCGTCCGGACCGAACCTACGAGCAGTACTTC.